This TCR beta chain came from a study of beta chain features in type 1 diabetes. Overall study: The study found patients and healthy donors alike in age, gender and cell yields. Study-level points and caveats: In every one of the four CD4+ subsets, TCRB CDR3s were moderately but significantly shorter in Type 1 diabetes patients.

This clone was recorded a few times. Its specificity is not known. The study reverse transcribed the entire isolated RNA, so it sequenced expressed TCRB transcripts. The assay was immunoSEQ multiplex PCR, and TCRdb's table has in-frame clones only and misses some. This table has about 160,000 clones, 6.5% to 9.5% appearing once. This TCR came from a woman aged 40 to 55 with type 1 diabetes. Material for sequencing was central memory CD4+ T cells from blood.

CDR3 in amino acids: CAWTGEMNTEAFF. DNA of the CDR3: TGTGCCTGGACGGGGGAAATGAACACTGAAGCTTTCTTT. The V and J genes are TRBV30 and TRBJ1-1; D might be TRBD1 (5 bases). The germline V gene has CDR1 GTSNPN and CDR2 SVGIG (reference sequence). V lost 4 bases and J 0 bases, leaving 9 bases between the germline ends. There are 13 residues in the CDR3.